This TCR beta chain emerged from a study of graft-versus-host responses after intestinal transplantation. Overall study: Isolated intestinal, liver-intestinal, or multivisceral transplants had been given to the recipients. Tacrolimus plus steroids were given to all recipients for approximately three years, preceded by anti-thymocyte globulin induction.

The CDR3 sequence is 13 residues long. Clones were read by immunoSEQ multiplex PCR, and TCRdb kept only the in-frame ones, dropping some. The data contain about 70,000 clones, 90% of them seen just once; the ten biggest clones take up 1.3%. Findings and caveats of the study: The authors found GvH clones in recipient marrow, some appearing first in ileum or blood.

Note on this clone: Its target is not known.

Sequencing used unstimulated CD8+ T cells sorted from spleen or lymph node cells, obtained before intestinal transplant. This chain uses TRBV21-1 with TRBJ1-1; TRBD1, the table's D call, was not compared with the DNA. TRBV21-1 is an annotated pseudogene. The source of this sequence is a human donor who received an intestinal transplant. CDR3 nucleotides: TGTGCCAGCAGCACCGCAGGGGACACTGAAGCTTTCTTT. This encodes CASSTAGDTEAFF.